This T cell receptor beta chain was observed in a study of response to subunit inactivated influenza vaccine. This clonotype came up a few times. The antigen is unknown. TCRdb re-called the RT-PCR reads with MiXCR, one entry per CDR3 protein. This sample has hundreds of thousands of distinct CDR3 sequences, with roughly 13% found just once. Study-level findings and limits: Few new T cells, the authors suggested, are recruited by each seasonal influenza vaccination.

The receptor's source is a man aged 45-65 years who received an inactivated influenza vaccine. Sample: PBMCs from blood, taken more than 35 days after vaccination.

In nucleotides, the CDR3 is TGTGCCAGCAGCTTAAAACTAGCGGGAGCTGAGACCCAGTACTTC. Its protein product is CASSLKLAGAETQYF. V is TRBV7-3 and J is TRBJ2-5; TRBD2 matches at 11 bases. Per germline, CDR1 SGHTA and CDR2 FQGTGA. Unmatched junction bases numbered 3, after V lost 1 base and J lost 5 bases. The CDR3 contains 15 residues.